A single sample is the source of the 10 T cell receptor beta chains below, sequenced in a study of blood T cells in healthy people across ages. A second PCR of 7 to 11 cycles used a sample-barcoded 5' primer and a J-beta primer mix. Each CDR3 protein gets one entry after TCRdb re-called the 5' RACE reads with MiXCR. This sample has about 800,000 distinct CDR3 sequences, with 55% to 70% found just once. Input material: blood. The receptors stem from a man aged 30 to 39 in good health.

The rearrangement links TRBV28 to TRBJ2-7; D gene unclear. This CDR3 is built from 13 residues. Trimming removed 3 bases at V and 5 bases at J, with 11 bases between. From germline, CDR1 is MDHEN and CDR2 SYDVKM. CDR3 sequence: CASSFPPDHEQYF. The CDR3 bases are TGTGCCAGCAGTTTTCCCCCAGACCACGAGCAGTACTTC. Complete variable domain (other parts from reference TRBV28 and TRBJ2-7): DVKVTQSSRYLVKRTGEKVFLECVQDMDHENMFWYRQDPGLGLRLIYFSYDVKMKEKGDIPEGYSVSREKKERFSLILESASTNQTSMYLCASSFPPDHEQYFGPGTRLTVT.

The chain carries TRBV9 and TRBJ2-1; no reliable D call. The germline gives CDR1 SGDLS, CDR2 YYNGEE. The V end lost 3 bases, the J end lost 7 bases, and 8 bases lay between the germline ends. This CDR3 has 12 amino acids. The CDR3 here is CASSAKSNEQFF. Here the CDR3 DNA reads TGTGCCAGCAGCGCCAAGTCGAATGAGCAGTTCTTC.

The genes are TRBV15 and TRBJ2-4, with 12 bases aligning to TRBD2. V lost 1 base and J lost 8; bases outside the gene matches: 9. Germline CDR1 and CDR2: LNHNV and YYDKDF (reference sequence). The CDR3 length is 17 residues. CDR3 loop: CATSRGLAGVGKDIQYF. The CDR3 bases are TGTGCCACCAGCAGAGGACTAGCGGGAGTGGGCAAGGACATTCAGTACTTC.

This clonotype has a single count. The chain employs TRBV29-1 and TRBJ2-1; D is ambiguous. There are 12 residues in the CDR3. Germline V lookup: CDR1 SQVTM, CDR2 ANQGSEA. V lost 3 bases, J lost 13 bases, and 16 bases lay in between. CDR3 amino acids: CSVEVELRIQFF. CDR3 bases: TGCAGCGTTGAGGTGGAGCTAAGGATCCAGTTCTTC.

This chain joins TRBV7-9 and TRBJ2-5, with D perhaps matching TRBD2 (5 bases). This CDR3 region has 15 residues. Germline V gives CDR1 SEHNR, CDR2 FQNEAQ (reference sequence). Trimming took off 3 bases at V and 4 bases at J, with 15 bases between the two ends. The CDR3 reads CASSFPGLTRETQYF. In DNA, the CDR3 is TGTGCCAGCAGCTTTCCGGGGTTGACCAGAGAGACCCAGTACTTC.

This clonotype was detected a few times. The V call is TRBV25-1, the J call TRBJ2-3; the match to TRBD2 covers 11 bases. Germline loops: CDR1 MGHDK, CDR2 SYGVNS. The CDR3 length is 16 residues. The junction had 6 bases not matched to a gene; V was cut back by 4 bases and J by 3 bases. The CDR3 region has the DNA TGTGCCAGCAGTGCCGGGACTAGCGGAGGGACAGATACGCAGTATTTT. Translating it yields CASSAGTSGGTDTQYF.

CDR3 loop: CASSLGGGLSSYEQYF. As DNA, the CDR3 is TGTGCCAGCAGCTTAGGGGGTGGGCTGAGCTCCTACGAGCAGTACTTC. The rearrangement joins TRBV11-2 to TRBJ2-5; D not resolved. The J call is in doubt because the DNA end fits TRBJ2-7 better. Germline assignment: CDR1 SGHAT and CDR2 FQNNGV. The CDR3 runs to 16 residues.

This clonotype was seen at least ten times. The V call is TRBV7-2, the J call TRBJ1-1; the D gene is possibly TRBD1 (5 bases). Trimming took off 3 bases at V and 2 bases at J, with 7 bases between the two ends. The length of the CDR3 is 13 residues. Germline CDR1 is SGHTA and CDR2 is FQGNSA. The CDR3 sequence is CASSFRVNTEAFF. CDR3 coding DNA: TGTGCCAGCAGCTTCAGGGTCAACACTGAAGCTTTCTTT. The full variable domain, with the rest looked up from reference TRBV7-2 and TRBJ1-1, is GAGVSQSPSNKVTEKGKDVELRCDPISGHTALYWYRQSLGQGLEFLIYFQGNSAPDKSGLPSDRFSAERTGGSVSTLTIQRTQQEDSAVYLCASSFRVNTEAFFGQGTRLTVV.

The sample holds a few counts of this clonotype. The CDR3 loop is CASSLDALAGDEQFF. CDR3 nucleotides: TGTGCCAGCAGCTTAGATGCTCTAGCGGGAGATGAGCAGTTCTTC. The V gene is TRBV11-2, the J gene TRBJ2-1; 10 bases are a match to TRBD2. V was clipped by 0 bases and J by 8 bases; unmatched bases: 4. In germline, CDR1 is SGHAT, CDR2 FQNNGV. This CDR3 is 15 amino acids long.

This clonotype was recorded a few times. The chain combines TRBV20-1 with TRBJ2-3; D is undetermined. CDR1 and CDR2 (germline): DFQATT, SNEGSKA (reference sequence). The CDR3 length is 10 residues. The germline V and J ends were trimmed by 3 bases and 6 bases, with 4 bases remaining between them. Written as DNA, the CDR3 is TGCAGTGCTAGTAGGGATACGCAGTATTTT. This gives the protein CSASRDTQYF.